This is a list of T cell receptor beta chains from one sample in a study of T cell responses to AZD1222 COVID-19 vaccine. The assay was immunoSEQ multiplex PCR, and TCRdb's table has in-frame clones only and misses some. The table records some 120,000 clones, around 80% of them present only once. Specimen: peripheral blood, collected 28 days after the second AZD1222 dose. Receptors originate from an adult who received the AZD1222 COVID-19 vaccine. Each CDR3 is given with its conserved first and last residue. The D gene is left open where the match is weak. A row's size may be missing; if present it is once, few, many or a size class.

J gene,D gene,clone size,V gene,CDR3 protein,CDR3 DNA
TRBJ2-3,-,few,TRBV28,CASSPQGTDTQYF,TGTGCCAGCAGTCCACAGGGAACAGATACGCAGTATTTT
TRBJ1-2,-,few,TRBV4-3,CASSQEGYSTYGYTF,TGCGCCAGCAGCCAAGAAGGGTACTCTACCTATGGCTACACCTTC
TRBJ2-1,TRBD2,-,TRBV5-1,CASSPGLHNEQFF,TGCGCCAGCAGCCCGGGACTACACAATGAGCAGTTCTTC
TRBJ1-3,-,-,TRBV5-8,CASSLGTGTNTIYF,TGTGCCAGCAGCTTAGGGACCGGGACGAACACCATATATTTT
TRBJ1-6,-,-,TRBV6-6,CASSPGLGLGNSPLHF,TGTGCCAGCAGTCCAGGGCTCGGGTTAGGTAATTCACCCCTCCACTTT
TRBJ1-2,-,-,TRBV5-1,CASSLGDFNYGYTF,TGCGCCAGCAGCTTGGGGGATTTTAACTATGGCTACACCTTC
TRBJ2-7,-,-,TRBV6-5,CASRSAGRAYEQYF,TGTGCCAGCAGATCTGCCGGGAGAGCCTACGAGCAGTACTTC
TRBJ2-5,TRBD1,-,TRBV7-9,CASSLEGTGGETQYF,TGTGCCAGCAGCTTAGAGGGGACAGGGGGAGAGACCCAGTACTTC
TRBJ2-3,-,few,TRBV11-2,CASSLVKPGGGTDTQYF,TGTGCCAGCAGCTTAGTTAAGCCAGGGGGGGGCACAGATACGCAGTATTTT
TRBJ1-2,TRBD1,-,TRBV18,CASSRTGSNGYTF,TGTGCCAGCTCGCGGACAGGGAGTAATGGCTACACCTTC
TRBJ2-2,TRBD1,-,TRBV9,CASSVSRGWNTGELFF,TGTGCCAGCAGCGTAAGCAGGGGGTGGAACACCGGGGAGCTGTTTTTT
TRBJ2-7,TRBD2,-,TRBV10-1,CASSDMLAGVYEQYF,TGCGCCAGCAGTGATATGTTAGCGGGGGTCTACGAGCAGTACTTC
TRBJ2-1,-,-,TRBV7-2,CASSLDRGYNEQFF,TGTGCCAGCAGCTTAGATCGCGGGTACAATGAGCAGTTCTTC
TRBJ2-7,-,once,TRBV6-5,CASRDRTLEQYF,TGTGCCAGCAGAGATAGGACTTTGGAGCAGTACTTC
TRBJ2-3,-,-,TRBV10-1,CASSESSATTDTQYF,TGCGCCAGCAGTGAGTCTAGCGCTACCACAGATACGCAGTATTTT
TRBJ2-1,TRBD1,-,TRBV11-2,CASSITTGGNEQFF,TGTGCCAGCAGCATAACGACAGGGGGGAATGAGCAGTTCTTC
TRBJ1-5,-,-,TRBV19,CASSFDRYQPQHF,TGTGCCAGTAGTTTCGACAGGTATCAGCCCCAGCATTTT
TRBJ2-7,-,-,TRBV11-3,CASSSDTRGAYGYEQYF,TGTGCCAGCAGCTCAGACACCCGGGGGGCATACGGATACGAGCAGTACTTC
TRBJ2-1,-,-,TRBV6-5,CASTGDNEQFF,TGTGCCAGCACAGGGGACAATGAGCAGTTCTTC
TRBJ2-3,-,once,TRBV5-1,CASSWSQGGADTQYF,TGCGCCAGCAGCTGGAGTCAGGGGGGAGCAGATACGCAGTATTTT
TRBJ2-2,-,-,TRBV28,CASSWALYTGELFF,TGTGCCAGCAGTTGGGCATTATACACCGGGGAGCTGTTTTTT
TRBJ1-4,-,-,TRBV28,CASSFMGPLRGKLFF,TGTGCCAGCAGTTTTATGGGCCCCCTGCGGGGAAAACTGTTTTTT
TRBJ2-6,-,-,TRBV19,CASSLYISSSGANVLTF,TGTGCCAGTAGTCTGTACATATCGAGCTCTGGGGCCAACGTCCTGACTTTC
TRBJ2-7,TRBD2,-,TRBV7-8,CASSTAGRGVDEQYF,TGTGCCAGCAGCACAGCGGGGCGGGGGGTGGACGAGCAGTACTTC
TRBJ2-1,-,-,TRBV7-6,CASSLFGGSFNEQFF,TGTGCCAGCAGCTTATTTGGAGGCAGCTTCAATGAGCAGTTCTTC
TRBJ1-1,-,-,TRBV6-5,CASSYDRWGEGAFF,TGTGCCAGCAGTTACGACAGGTGGGGAGAGGGGGCTTTCTTT
TRBJ2-3,-,-,TRBV5-1,CASSLATDTQYF,TGCGCCAGCAGCTTGGCTACGGATACGCAGTATTTT
TRBJ2-2,TRBD1,-,TRBV5-6,CASSSQGITGELFF,TGTGCCAGCAGCTCACAGGGGATCACCGGGGAGCTGTTTTTT
TRBJ2-7,TRBD2,-,TRBV3-1/TRBV3-2,CASSLGLAGVKPYEQYF,TGTGCCAGCAGCTTGGGACTAGCGGGGGTTAAGCCCTACGAGCAGTACTTC
TRBJ2-3,-,-,TRBV6-4,CASSDSQASGVDTQYF,TGTGCCAGCAGTGACTCGCAAGCCTCAGGGGTAGATACGCAGTATTTT
TRBJ1-1,-,-,TRBV10-2,CASSYRENTEAFF,TGCGCCAGCAGTTACAGGGAGAACACTGAAGCTTTCTTT
TRBJ2-1,-,-,TRBV2,CASSEPRKGLEGLKKRSYNEQFF,TGTGCCAGCAGTGAGCCCCGGAAAGGTCTGGAGGGATTGAAAAAACGTTCCTACAATGAGCAGTTCTTC
TRBJ2-7,-,once,TRBV11-3,CASSLGVPPYEQYF,TGTGCCAGCAGCTTGGGCGTACCCCCCTACGAGCAGTACTTC
TRBJ2-3,-,-,TRBV11-3,CASSFNGVAGTQYF,TGTGCCAGCAGCTTCAACGGGGTCGCGGGTACGCAGTATTTT
TRBJ2-2,-,-,TRBV3-1/TRBV3-2,CASSQESRGANTGELFF,TGTGCCAGCAGCCAAGAATCGCGCGGCGCGAACACCGGGGAGCTGTTTTTT
TRBJ2-6,-,-,TRBV12-5,CASARSGANVLTF,TGTGCTAGTGCCAGATCCGGGGCCAACGTCCTGACTTTC
TRBJ2-3,-,few,TRBV7-2,CASSLSALSTQYF,TGTGCCAGCAGCTTATCGGCTTTGTCGACGCAGTATTTT
TRBJ1-2,-,-,TRBV30,CAWAHVGSSRVAGYTF,TGTGCCTGGGCACACGTGGGTTCTTCCAGGGTTGCGGGCTACACCTTC
TRBJ2-1,-,-,TRBV4-3,CASSQAPLDYNEQFF,TGCGCCAGCAGCCAAGCCCCACTAGATTACAATGAGCAGTTCTTC
TRBJ2-1,TRBD2,-,TRBV7-6,CASSSPTSGYNEQFF,TGTGCCAGCAGCTCCCCCACTAGCGGCTACAATGAGCAGTTCTTC
TRBJ1-2,TRBD1,few,TRBV28,CASSDRGISFGYTF,TGTGCCAGCAGTGACAGGGGGATTAGCTTTGGCTACACCTTC
TRBJ1-5,TRBD1,-,TRBV7-9,CASSSGTGLNQPQHF,TGTGCCAGCAGCTCAGGGACAGGGCTTAATCAGCCCCAGCATTTT
TRBJ2-5,-,-,TRBV7-6,CASSLGSGGGQETQYF,TGTGCCAGCAGCTTAGGATCCGGAGGGGGGCAAGAGACCCAGTACTTC
TRBJ2-2,TRBD2,-,TRBV6-2/TRBV6-3,CASSFGLAGWINTGELFF,TGTGCCAGCAGTTTTGGACTAGCGGGGTGGATTAACACCGGGGAGCTGTTTTTT
TRBJ2-7,-,-,TRBV7-2,CASTLTGGYEQYF,TGTGCCAGCACCCTAACTGGGGGCTACGAGCAGTACTTC
TRBJ1-1,-,-,TRBV29-1,CSVATVMNTEAFF,TGCAGCGTTGCAACAGTAATGAACACTGAAGCTTTCTTT
TRBJ1-1,-,-,TRBV11-2,CASSSSRRIKGNTEAFF,TGTGCCAGCAGCTCGTCACGTCGGATCAAGGGGAACACTGAAGCTTTCTTT
TRBJ2-5,-,-,TRBV5-1,CASRVRQETQYF,TGCGCCAGCCGGGTTCGGCAAGAGACCCAGTACTTC
TRBJ1-2,TRBD1,-,TRBV7-2,CASSLIDRVEGSYGYTF,TGTGCCAGCAGCTTAATCGACAGGGTGGAGGGAAGCTATGGCTACACCTTC
TRBJ1-1,TRBD1,-,TRBV7-2,CASSTYRGGTEAFF,TGTGCCAGCAGCACCTACAGGGGAGGAACTGAAGCTTTCTTT
TRBJ1-5,-,-,TRBV6-2/TRBV6-3,CASSLDSFGQPQHF,TGTGCCAGCAGTTTGGACAGTTTTGGTCAGCCCCAGCATTTT
TRBJ2-3,-,-,TRBV5-1,CASSLALILGGRDTQYF,TGCGCCAGCAGCTTGGCACTCATATTGGGCGGACGAGATACGCAGTATTTT